Listed below are T cell receptor beta chains from one sample, sequenced in a study of identifying expanded T cells in peripheral blood. Generated by immunoSEQ multiplex PCR, the TCRdb table keeps only in-frame clones and is missing some. The profile covers some 78,000 clones, with 84% appearing a single time and 20% taken by the ten largest. Material for sequencing was blood. Receptors were obtained from a person between 18 and 75 years old in good health. Each CDR3 is given with its conserved first and last residue. The D gene is left open where the match is weak. Some rows have no size entry. The others give once, few or many, or a class for an expanded clone.

J: TRBJ1-2
size: NA
D: NA
V: TRBV18
DNA: TGTGCCAGCTCACCCCAGACAGGTTATGGCTACACCTTC
CDR3: CASSPQTGYGYTF

J: TRBJ1-5
size: NA
D: TRBD1
V: TRBV10-3
DNA: TGTGCCATCAGTCCCGGGACAGGGGGGGAAAAAAGGCCCCAGCATTTT
CDR3: CAISPGTGGEKRPQHF

J: TRBJ2-2
size: NA
D: TRBD2
V: TRBV2
DNA: TGTGCCAGCAGTGAATCATGGACTAGCGGGAGAAACACCGGGGAGCTGTTTTTT
CDR3: CASSESWTSGRNTGELFF

J: TRBJ2-7
size: NA
D: TRBD2
V: TRBV6-1
DNA: TGTGCCAGCAGTGAAAGGAGCGGGAGGGACGAGCAGTACTTC
CDR3: CASSERSGRDEQYF

J: TRBJ2-1
size: NA
D: TRBD2
V: TRBV5-4
DNA: TGTGCCAGCAGCTTGGAAGTAGCGGGACATTACAATGAGCAGTTCTTC
CDR3: CASSLEVAGHYNEQFF

J: TRBJ2-3
size: NA
D: NA
V: TRBV29-1
DNA: TGCAGCGTTGGCGGGACTGCCGCTTATACGCAGTATTTT
CDR3: CSVGGTAAYTQYF

J: TRBJ1-5
size: NA
D: NA
V: TRBV6-1
DNA: TGTGCCAGCAGTGAAGTGCTTAATCAGCCCCAGCATTTT
CDR3: CASSEVLNQPQHF

J: TRBJ1-4
size: NA
D: TRBD1
V: TRBV5-1
DNA: TGCGCCAGCAGCTCGGGACAGGGGGACGAAAAACTGTTTTTT
CDR3: CASSSGQGDEKLFF

J: TRBJ1-5
size: NA
D: TRBD1
V: TRBV7-2
DNA: TGTGCCAGCAGCTACCGGACAGGGGGCGATCAGCCCCAGCATTTT
CDR3: CASSYRTGGDQPQHF

J: TRBJ2-6
size: NA
D: NA
V: TRBV6-5
DNA: TGTGCCAGCTCTCGGGCCTCTGGGGCCAACGTCCTGACTTTC
CDR3: CASSRASGANVLTF

J: TRBJ2-1
size: NA
D: NA
V: TRBV7-3
DNA: TGTGCCAGCAGCTTAAGGGGCAACTCCAATGAGCAGTTCTTC
CDR3: CASSLRGNSNEQFF

J: TRBJ2-3
size: NA
D: TRBD1
V: TRBV5-1
DNA: TGCGCCAGCAGCAGGGACAGAACAAGCACAGATACGCAGTATTTT
CDR3: CASSRDRTSTDTQYF

J: TRBJ2-7
size: NA
D: NA
V: TRBV5-6
DNA: TGTGCCAGCAGCCGCGATACCGACAGGTACGAGCAGTACTTC
CDR3: CASSRDTDRYEQYF

J: TRBJ2-5
size: once
D: TRBD2
V: TRBV28
DNA: TGTGCCAGCAGTGTACAGGGTCGGGGGGGGAAAGAGACCCAGTACTTC
CDR3: CASSVQGRGGKETQYF

J: TRBJ2-1
size: NA
D: NA
V: TRBV7-2
DNA: TGTGCCAGCAGCTTAGGGGCGACAGAGAATGAGCAGTTCTTC
CDR3: CASSLGATENEQFF

J: TRBJ2-7
size: NA
D: TRBD1
V: TRBV7-9
DNA: TGTGCCAGCAGCATCGGACAGGGGAAGGGGTACGAGCAGTACTTC
CDR3: CASSIGQGKGYEQYF

J: TRBJ2-7
size: NA
D: TRBD1
V: TRBV7-2
DNA: TGTGCCAGCAGCTTAGCAGGACAGGGGTCTTTTTTCGAGCAGTACTTC
CDR3: CASSLAGQGSFFEQYF

J: TRBJ1-1
size: once
D: NA
V: TRBV28
DNA: TGTGCCAGCAGTTTAGCCGTGGTAGCTTTCTTT
CDR3: CASSLAVVAFF

J: TRBJ2-2
size: NA
D: NA
V: TRBV6-1
DNA: TGTGCCAGCAGTGAAACTGGGGGCGGGCACACCGGGGAGCTGTTTTTT
CDR3: CASSETGGGHTGELFF

J: TRBJ2-1
size: few
D: NA
V: TRBV4-3
DNA: TGCGCCAGCAGCCAAGATGCTGAGAGCTATGAGCAGTTCTTC
CDR3: CASSQDAESYEQFF

J: TRBJ2-5
size: once
D: NA
V: TRBV6-6
DNA: TGTGCCAGCAGTTACTCTCGGCAGGTCCGAGAGACCCAGTACTTC
CDR3: CASSYSRQVRETQYF

J: TRBJ1-5
size: NA
D: TRBD1
V: TRBV28
DNA: TGTGCCAGCAGTTTCGGGACAGGAAGCAATCAGCCCCAGCATTTT
CDR3: CASSFGTGSNQPQHF

J: TRBJ2-7
size: NA
D: TRBD2
V: TRBV10-3
DNA: TGTGCTACCGGGAGGGTAGGCTACGAGCAGTACTTC
CDR3: CATGRVGYEQYF

J: TRBJ1-1
size: NA
D: NA
V: TRBV19
DNA: TGTGCCAGTAGTTATACACGGAACACTGAAGCTTTCTTT
CDR3: CASSYTRNTEAFF

J: TRBJ1-4
size: few
D: TRBD1
V: TRBV10-2
DNA: TGCGCCAGCAGGTTAACAGGGGAACGGAATGAAAAACTGTTTTTT
CDR3: CASRLTGERNEKLFF

J: TRBJ2-5
size: NA
D: NA
V: TRBV28
DNA: TGTGCCAGCAGTTTATCCTTCCTAGAGACCCAGTACTTC
CDR3: CASSLSFLETQYF

J: TRBJ2-3
size: NA
D: NA
V: TRBV18
DNA: TGTGCCAGCTCACGGCAGGGGAGGGCAGATACGCAGTATTTT
CDR3: CASSRQGRADTQYF

J: TRBJ1-4
size: NA
D: NA
V: TRBV11-2
DNA: TGTGCCAGCAGCCGAGGGATGGTCAAGGCGGAAGAAAAACTGTTTTTT
CDR3: CASSRGMVKAEEKLFF

J: TRBJ1-2
size: NA
D: TRBD1
V: TRBV7-9
DNA: TGTGCCAGCAGCCCAACGACAGGGGAGGGCGGTGGCTACACCTTC
CDR3: CASSPTTGEGGGYTF

J: TRBJ2-1
size: NA
D: TRBD2
V: TRBV10-3
DNA: TGTGCCATCAGTTCTAGCGGGGGCTCCTACAATGAGCAGTTCTTC
CDR3: CAISSSGGSYNEQFF

J: TRBJ1-1
size: NA
D: NA
V: TRBV19
DNA: TGTGCCAGTATTTCCATCTTAAGCGGGGGGTATACTGAAGCTTTCTTT
CDR3: CASISILSGGYTEAFF

J: TRBJ1-1
size: once
D: NA
V: TRBV13
DNA: TGTGCCAGCAGCGCCCCGTTGAGCGAAGCTTTCTTT
CDR3: CASSAPLSEAFF

J: TRBJ2-1
size: once
D: NA
V: TRBV19
DNA: TGTGCCAGTAGTATTCTAGCCGGAAGCAATGAGCAGTTCTTC
CDR3: CASSILAGSNEQFF

J: TRBJ2-1
size: NA
D: TRBD1
V: TRBV29-1
DNA: TGCAGCGTTGGCCCCCGACCCGCAACAGGGGCCTCCTACAATGAGCAGTTCTTC
CDR3: CSVGPRPATGASYNEQFF

J: TRBJ2-7
size: NA
D: TRBD2
V: TRBV27
DNA: TGTGCCAGCAGTACCAGACTCCGGGTAGCGGGAGTGTACGAGCAGTACTTC
CDR3: CASSTRLRVAGVYEQYF

J: TRBJ2-2
size: few
D: NA
V: TRBV6-5
DNA: TGTGCCAGCAGGGACGGGACATTCAGCACCGGGGAGCTGTTTTTT
CDR3: CASRDGTFSTGELFF

J: TRBJ2-2
size: NA
D: TRBD2
V: TRBV4-1
DNA: TGCGCCAGCAGCCAAGTTGGCGGGAGGGTCACCGGGGAGCTGTTTTTT
CDR3: CASSQVGGRVTGELFF

J: TRBJ2-1
size: NA
D: NA
V: TRBV14
DNA: TGTGCCAGCAGCCAGCACGCCCAGGGGGGTGAGCAGTTCTTC
CDR3: CASSQHAQGGEQFF

J: TRBJ2-7
size: NA
D: NA
V: TRBV4-3
DNA: TGCGCCAGCAGCCAAGAAGGGAGGGGGGCCTACGAGCAGTACTTC
CDR3: CASSQEGRGAYEQYF

J: TRBJ2-2
size: NA
D: NA
V: TRBV7-2
DNA: TGTGCCAGCAGCTTAGTACGGCCCAGCACCGGGGAGCTGTTTTTT
CDR3: CASSLVRPSTGELFF